This T cell receptor beta chain was captured in a study of cytomegalovirus exposure and HLA in healthy donors. At the level of the study: The 650 to 850 first-cohort repertoires and the 110 or so validation repertoires shared the same platform, a later analysis reported.

Using immunoSEQ multiplex PCR, the repertoire was profiled, and TCRdb retains in-frame clones only, with some absent. Of 65,000 to 75,000 clones listed, nearly 96% were seen once; the top ten hold roughly 4.7%. In the case of this clone: What it recognizes is unknown.

Study-level points and caveats: The study labeled 150 or so TCR beta chains cytomegalovirus-associated. A later analysis found first-cohort TCR clusters tended to co-occur in the 130 or so validation repertoires.

V was clipped by 0 bases and J by 6 bases; unmatched bases: 10. From germline, CDR1 is SGHRS and CDR2 YFSETQ. The CDR3 totals 16 residues. The TCR originated in a woman aged 18 to 35 in good health and CMV-seropositive. Sequencing was done on a sample of PBMCs. The genes are TRBV5-1 and TRBJ2-7, with 9 nucleotides matching TRBD2. In DNA form, the CDR3 reads TGCGCCAGCAGCTTGGATCCCTCTAGCGGGAAGGTCGAGCAGTACTTC. It translates to CASSLDPSSGKVEQYF.